A single sample is the source of the 8 T cell receptor beta chains below, sequenced in a study of shared T cell receptors in the human thymus. The method was immunoSEQ multiplex PCR; TCRdb's version includes in-frame clones alone and lacks a portion of them. The table lists about 730,000 clones, over 75% of them singletons. This sample also appeared in a second study, on human thymus T cells.

The sequencing input was thymocytes. These receptors originate from a girl less than two years old with a congenital heart defect.

The chain combines TRBV11-2 with TRBJ2-2; the match to TRBD2 covers 7 bases. The CDR3 sequence is 17 residues long. V trimming: 2 bases; J trimming: 4 bases; junction bases outside the gene matches: 10. Germline V CDR1 and CDR2: SGHAT, FQNNGV. The CDR3 protein is CASSLTPWEGATGELFF. DNA of the CDR3: TGTGCCAGCAGCTTAACACCGTGGGAGGGCGCCACCGGGGAGCTGTTTTTT.

This clone was detected only a few times. The V call is TRBV7-9, the J call TRBJ1-2, with D possibly matching TRBD1 (6 bases). Germline lookup yields CDR1 SEHNR and CDR2 FQNEAQ (reference sequence). CDR3 length equals 15 residues. Trimming took 6 bases from V and 8 from J, leaving 22 bases between them. CDR3 loop: CASSFYPPSTGGYTF. The CDR3 nucleotides are TGTGCCAGCAGTTTTTACCCTCCGAGTACAGGGGGCTACACCTTC.

This clone has only one observation. The V call is TRBV19, the J call TRBJ2-6; D is possibly TRBD1 (5 bases). Looked up from germline, CDR1 is LNHDA and CDR2 is SQIVND (reference sequence). The V end lost 2 bases, the J end lost 0 bases, and 14 bases lay between the germline ends. The CDR3 totals 18 residues. The CDR3 region has the DNA TGTGCCAGTAGTATAAGGGGCCAGCTACACTCTGGGGCCAACGTCCTGACTTTC. Protein: CASSIRGQLHSGANVLTF.

The V gene is TRBV6-1, the J gene TRBJ2-4; 9 bases are shared with TRBD2. CDR3 length equals 23 residues. The junction had 21 bases not matched to a gene; V was cut back by 0 bases and J by 0 bases. The germline gives CDR1 MNHNS, CDR2 SASEGT. As DNA, the CDR3 is TGTGCCAGCAGTGAAGCGCATGGGGACTTGGGAGCGGGGGGCCTTATAGCCAAAAACATTCAGTACTTC. As protein: CASSEAHGDLGAGGLIAKNIQYF.

A few counts support this clone. The V and J genes are TRBV19 and TRBJ2-1; no clear D gene. Germline V gene lookup returns CDR1 LNHDA and CDR2 SQIVND (reference sequence). This CDR3 is 16 amino acids long. Trimming took off 1 base at V and 2 bases at J, with 12 bases between the two ends. The CDR3 nucleotides are TGTGCCAGTAGTATAGGGGCCGTGACCACCTACAATGAGCAGTTCTTC. Amino acids: CASSIGAVTTYNEQFF.

The genes are TRBV4-2 and TRBJ2-7; 13 bases map to TRBD2. CDR1 is LGHNA and CDR2 is YNFKEQ in the germline V gene. The CDR3 contains 15 residues. The V segment lost 3 bases and the J segment 4 bases; nucleotides outside the gene matches: 3. The CDR3 coding sequence is TGTGCCAGCAGCCACGGACTAGCGGGGGTTTACGAGCAGTACTTC. Translating gives CASSHGLAGVYEQYF.

The chain has TRBV5-1 and TRBJ2-1, with 8 nucleotides matching TRBD1. The CDR3 length is 17 residues. Per the germline V gene, CDR1 is SGHRS and CDR2 is YFSETQ. The trim removed 4 bases at V and 10 bases at J, leaving 19 bases unmatched. The CDR3 loop is CASSRGQGNPSPSEQFF. CDR3 nucleotide sequence: TGCGCCAGCAGCCGAGGACAGGGCAACCCTTCGCCCTCAGAGCAGTTCTTC. The entire variable domain, with the rest obtained from reference TRBV5-1 and TRBJ2-1, is as follows: KAGVTQTPRYLIKTRGQQVTLSCSPISGHRSVSWYQQTPGQGLQFLFEYFSETQRNKGNFPGRFSGRQFSNSRSEMNVSTLELGDSALYLCASSRGQGNPSPSEQFFGPGTRLTVL.

This clone was seen a handful of times. The rearrangement links TRBV9 to TRBJ2-1, with D possibly TRBD2 on 5 matching bases. Trimming pared 0 bases from V and 10 bases from J, leaving 29 bases between. Germline CDR1 reads SGDLS; CDR2 reads YYNGEE. CDR3 length equals 19 residues. Here the CDR3 DNA reads TGTGCCAGCAGCGTAGGGGTGAAAGCGGCTGACCTTACAATGATGGAGCAGTTCTTC. Its translation: CASSVGVKAADLTMMEQFF. The full variable domain, completed using reference TRBV9 and TRBJ2-1, is DSGVTQTPKHLITATGQRVTLRCSPRSGDLSVYWYQQSLDQGLQFLIQYYNGEERAKGNILERFSAQQFPDLHSELNLSSLELGDSALYFCASSVGVKAADLTMMEQFFGPGTRLTVL.